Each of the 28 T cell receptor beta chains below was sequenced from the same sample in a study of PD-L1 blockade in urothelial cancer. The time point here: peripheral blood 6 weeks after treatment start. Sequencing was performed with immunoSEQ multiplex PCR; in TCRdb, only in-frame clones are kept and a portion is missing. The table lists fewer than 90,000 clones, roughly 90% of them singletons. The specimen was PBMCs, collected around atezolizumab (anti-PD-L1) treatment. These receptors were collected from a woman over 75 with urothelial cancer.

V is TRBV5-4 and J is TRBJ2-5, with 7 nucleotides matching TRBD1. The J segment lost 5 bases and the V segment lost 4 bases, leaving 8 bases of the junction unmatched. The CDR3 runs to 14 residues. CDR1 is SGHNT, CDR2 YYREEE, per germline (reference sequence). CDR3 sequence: CASSNPDRVETQYF. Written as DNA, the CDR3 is TGTGCCAGCAGCAACCCAGACAGGGTTGAGACCCAGTACTTC.

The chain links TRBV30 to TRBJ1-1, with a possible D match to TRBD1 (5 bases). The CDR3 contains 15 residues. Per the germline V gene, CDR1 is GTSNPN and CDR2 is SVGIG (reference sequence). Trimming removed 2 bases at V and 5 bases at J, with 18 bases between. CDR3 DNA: TGTGCCTGGAGTACTCCACTTGCCGGGGGGACTGAAGCTTTCTTT. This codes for CAWSTPLAGGTEAFF.

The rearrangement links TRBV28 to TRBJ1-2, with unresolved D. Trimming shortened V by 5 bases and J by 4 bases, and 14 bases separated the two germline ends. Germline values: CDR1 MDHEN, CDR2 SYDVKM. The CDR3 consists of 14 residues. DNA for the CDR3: TGTGCCAGCAGTGGCATTGGCAGGTTCTATGGCTACACCTTC. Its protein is CASSGIGRFYGYTF.

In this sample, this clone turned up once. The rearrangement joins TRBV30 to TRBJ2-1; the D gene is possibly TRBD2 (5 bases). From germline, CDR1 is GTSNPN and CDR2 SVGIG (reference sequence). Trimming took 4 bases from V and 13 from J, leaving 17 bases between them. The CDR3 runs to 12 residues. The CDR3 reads CAWMGPAGPQFF. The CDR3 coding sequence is TGTGCCTGGATGGGTCCGGCGGGCCCCCAGTTCTTC.

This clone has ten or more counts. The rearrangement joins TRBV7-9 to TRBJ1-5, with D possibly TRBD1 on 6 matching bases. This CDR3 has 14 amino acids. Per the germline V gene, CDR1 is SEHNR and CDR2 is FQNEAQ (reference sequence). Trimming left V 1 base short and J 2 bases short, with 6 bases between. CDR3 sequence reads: CASSLGQGNQPQHF. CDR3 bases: TGTGCCAGCAGCTTAGGACAGGGCAATCAGCCCCAGCATTTT.

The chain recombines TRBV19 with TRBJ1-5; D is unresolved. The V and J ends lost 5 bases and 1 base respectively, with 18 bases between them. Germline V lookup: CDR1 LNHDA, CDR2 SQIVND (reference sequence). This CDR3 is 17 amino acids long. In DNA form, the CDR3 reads TGTGCCAGTAGTGCCCGGGAGGGATTAGGAAGCAATCAGCCCCAGCATTTT. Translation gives CASSAREGLGSNQPQHF.

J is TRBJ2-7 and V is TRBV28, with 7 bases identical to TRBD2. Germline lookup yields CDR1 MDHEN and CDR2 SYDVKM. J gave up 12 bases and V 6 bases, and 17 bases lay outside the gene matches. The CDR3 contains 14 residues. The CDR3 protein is CASSTGRDYDTLYF. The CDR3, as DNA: TGTGCCAGCAGCACCGGACGGGACTACGATACATTGTACTTC.

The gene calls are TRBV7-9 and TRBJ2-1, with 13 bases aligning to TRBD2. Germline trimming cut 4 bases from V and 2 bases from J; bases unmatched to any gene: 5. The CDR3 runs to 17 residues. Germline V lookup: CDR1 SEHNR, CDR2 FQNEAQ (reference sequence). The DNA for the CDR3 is TGTGCCAGCAGCTACGGACTAGCGGGAGTCCCCTACAATGAGCAGTTCTTC. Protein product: CASSYGLAGVPYNEQFF.

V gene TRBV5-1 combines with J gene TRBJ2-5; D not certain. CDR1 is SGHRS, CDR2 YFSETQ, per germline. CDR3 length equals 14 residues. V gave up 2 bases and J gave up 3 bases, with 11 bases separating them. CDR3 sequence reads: CASSFRAQKETQYF. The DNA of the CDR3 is TGCGCCAGCAGCTTCCGCGCACAGAAAGAGACCCAGTACTTC. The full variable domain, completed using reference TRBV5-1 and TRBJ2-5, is KAGVTQTPRYLIKTRGQQVTLSCSPISGHRSVSWYQQTPGQGLQFLFEYFSETQRNKGNFPGRFSGRQFSNSRSEMNVSTLELGDSALYLCASSFRAQKETQYFGPGTRLLVL.

The DNA for the CDR3 is TGTGCCAGCAGCTTAAGGGTGGTGACAGGGACGAACACCGGGGAGCTGTTTTTT. This codes for CASSLRVVTGTNTGELFF. The chain recombines TRBV7-3 with TRBJ2-2; 7 nucleotides line up with TRBD1. J lost 0 bases, V lost 1 base, and 8 bases had no gene match. The V gene's germline CDR1 is SGHTA and CDR2 FQGTGA. The CDR3 loop spans 18 amino acids.

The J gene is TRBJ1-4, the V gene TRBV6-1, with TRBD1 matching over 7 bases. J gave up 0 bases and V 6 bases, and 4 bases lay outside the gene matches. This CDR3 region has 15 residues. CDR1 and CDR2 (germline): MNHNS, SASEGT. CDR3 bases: TGTGCCAGCAGACTCACAGGGGCAACTAATGAAAAACTGTTTTTT. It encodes CASRLTGATNEKLFF.

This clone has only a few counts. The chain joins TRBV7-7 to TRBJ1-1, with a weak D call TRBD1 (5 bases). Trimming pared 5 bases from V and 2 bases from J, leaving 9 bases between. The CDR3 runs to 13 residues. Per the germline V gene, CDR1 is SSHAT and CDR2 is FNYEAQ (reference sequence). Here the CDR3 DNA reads TGTGCCAGCAGCGTCGACAGTAACACTGAAGCTTTCTTT. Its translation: CASSVDSNTEAFF.

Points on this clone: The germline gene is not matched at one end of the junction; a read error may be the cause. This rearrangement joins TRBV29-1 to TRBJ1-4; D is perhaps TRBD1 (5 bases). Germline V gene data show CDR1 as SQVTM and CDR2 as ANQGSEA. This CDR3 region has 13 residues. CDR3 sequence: CSVEGVSGDRPVF. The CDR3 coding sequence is TGCAGCGTTGAAGGTGTTAGCGGTGACAGACCAGTTTTT.

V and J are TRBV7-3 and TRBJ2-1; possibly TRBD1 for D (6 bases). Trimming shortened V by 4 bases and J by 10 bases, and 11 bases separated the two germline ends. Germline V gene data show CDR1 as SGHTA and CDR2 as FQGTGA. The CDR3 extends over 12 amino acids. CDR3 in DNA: TGTGCCAGCAGCTCGGACAGAGGGGAGCAGTTCTTC. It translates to CASSSDRGEQFF. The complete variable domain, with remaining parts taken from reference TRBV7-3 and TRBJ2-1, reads GAGVSQTPSNKVTEKGKYVELRCDPISGHTALYWYRQSLGQGPEFLIYFQGTGAADDSGLPNDRFFAVRPEGSVSTLKIQRTERGDSAVYLCASSSDRGEQFFGPGTRLTVL.

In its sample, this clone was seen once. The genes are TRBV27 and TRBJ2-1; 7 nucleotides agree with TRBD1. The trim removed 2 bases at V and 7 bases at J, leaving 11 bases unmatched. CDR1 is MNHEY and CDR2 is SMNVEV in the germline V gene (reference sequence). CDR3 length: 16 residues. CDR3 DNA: TGTGCCAGCAGTTTAGCCCAGGGACAGAAGGGGAATGAGCAGTTCTTC. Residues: CASSLAQGQKGNEQFF.

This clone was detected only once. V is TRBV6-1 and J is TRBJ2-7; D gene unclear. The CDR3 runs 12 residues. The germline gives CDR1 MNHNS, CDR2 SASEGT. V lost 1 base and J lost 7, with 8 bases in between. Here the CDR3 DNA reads TGTGCCAGCAGTGAAGGGGCAACGGAGCAGTACTTC. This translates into CASSEGATEQYF.

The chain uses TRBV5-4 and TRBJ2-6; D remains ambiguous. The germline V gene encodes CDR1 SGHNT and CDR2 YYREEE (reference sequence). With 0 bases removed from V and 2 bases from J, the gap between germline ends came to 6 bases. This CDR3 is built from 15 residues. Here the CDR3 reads CASSLGAPGANVLTF. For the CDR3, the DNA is TGTGCCAGCAGCTTGGGGGCGCCTGGGGCCAACGTCCTGACTTTC.

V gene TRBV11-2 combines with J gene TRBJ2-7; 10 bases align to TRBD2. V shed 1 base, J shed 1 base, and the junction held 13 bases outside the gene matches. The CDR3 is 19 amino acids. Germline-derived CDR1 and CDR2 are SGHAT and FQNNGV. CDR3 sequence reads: CASSLARVAGGGMSYEQYF. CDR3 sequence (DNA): TGTGCCAGCAGCTTAGCTCGGGTAGCGGGAGGAGGTATGTCCTACGAGCAGTACTTC.

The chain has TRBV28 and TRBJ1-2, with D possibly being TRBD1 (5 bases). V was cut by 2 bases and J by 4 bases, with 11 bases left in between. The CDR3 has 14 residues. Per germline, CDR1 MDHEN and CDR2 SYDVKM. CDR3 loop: CASSLPGLSYGYTF. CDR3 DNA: TGTGCCAGCAGTTTACCGGGACTCTCCTATGGCTACACCTTC.

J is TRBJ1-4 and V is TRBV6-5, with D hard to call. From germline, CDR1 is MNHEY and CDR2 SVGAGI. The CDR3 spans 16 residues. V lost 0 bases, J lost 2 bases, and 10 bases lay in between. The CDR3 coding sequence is TGTGCCAGCAGTTACTCGAGACGGGGTACTAATGAAAAACTGTTTTTT. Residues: CASSYSRRGTNEKLFF.

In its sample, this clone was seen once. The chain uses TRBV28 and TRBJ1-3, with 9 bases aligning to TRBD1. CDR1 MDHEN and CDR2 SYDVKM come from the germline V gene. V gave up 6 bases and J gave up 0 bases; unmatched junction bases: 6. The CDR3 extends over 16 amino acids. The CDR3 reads CASRTGGRSSGNTIYF. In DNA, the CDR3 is TGTGCCAGCAGAACAGGGGGCAGGAGCTCTGGAAACACCATATATTTT.

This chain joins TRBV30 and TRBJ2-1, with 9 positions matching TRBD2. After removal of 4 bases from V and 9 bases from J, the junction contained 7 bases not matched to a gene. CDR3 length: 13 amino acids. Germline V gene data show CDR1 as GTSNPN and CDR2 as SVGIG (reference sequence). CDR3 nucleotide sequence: TGTGCCTGGACCGGCGGGAGGGCCGCTGAGCAGTTCTTC. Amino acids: CAWTGGRAAEQFF.

CDR3 in DNA: TGCGCCAGCAGTGAAAGGACAGTTGGCTCCTACGAGCAGTACTTC. Encoded protein: CASSERTVGSYEQYF. This chain uses TRBV10-2 with TRBJ2-7; a possible D gene is TRBD1 (6 bases). The germline V gene encodes CDR1 WSHSY and CDR2 SAAADI. CDR3 length: 15 amino acids. The V gene lost 3 bases and the J gene lost 0 bases, with 12 bases spanning the gap.

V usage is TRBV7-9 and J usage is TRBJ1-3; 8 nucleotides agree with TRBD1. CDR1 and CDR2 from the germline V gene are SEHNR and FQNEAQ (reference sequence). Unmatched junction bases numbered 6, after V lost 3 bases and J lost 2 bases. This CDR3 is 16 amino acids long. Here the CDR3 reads CASSFRQGIPGNTIYF. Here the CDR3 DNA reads TGTGCCAGCAGCTTCCGACAGGGGATCCCTGGAAACACCATATATTTT.

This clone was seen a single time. The CDR3 coding sequence is TGTGCCAGCAGCAAAGCGTTTAAGGGGTTCTCCTACGAGCAGTACTTC. Encoded protein: CASSKAFKGFSYEQYF. The chain employs TRBV21-1 and TRBJ2-7; TRBD1, the table's D call, was not compared with the DNA. TRBV21-1 is deemed a pseudogene. The CDR3 sequence is 16 residues long.

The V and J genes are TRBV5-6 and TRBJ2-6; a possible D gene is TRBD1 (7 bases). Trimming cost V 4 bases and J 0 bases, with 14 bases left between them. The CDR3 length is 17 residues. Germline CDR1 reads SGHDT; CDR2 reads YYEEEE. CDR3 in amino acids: CASSAGQRSSGANVLTF. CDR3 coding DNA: TGTGCCAGCAGCGCGGGACAGAGGAGCTCTGGGGCCAACGTCCTGACTTTC.

In nucleotides, the CDR3 is TGTGCCAGTAGTATCGGGGGACAGCCCCAGCATTTT. Its protein is CASSIGGQPQHF. The chain uses TRBV19 and TRBJ1-5, with a weak D call TRBD1 (5 bases). This CDR3 has 12 amino acids. CDR1 and CDR2 (germline): LNHDA, SQIVND (reference sequence). Trimming cost V 3 bases and J 7 bases, with 7 bases left between them.

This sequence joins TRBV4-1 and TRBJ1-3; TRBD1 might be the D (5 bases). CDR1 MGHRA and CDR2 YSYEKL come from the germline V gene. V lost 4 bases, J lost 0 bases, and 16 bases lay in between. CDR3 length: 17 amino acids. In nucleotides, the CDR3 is TGCGCCAGCAGCCGAGAGGCCCCGGGACTCTCTGGAAACACCATATATTTT. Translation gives CASSREAPGLSGNTIYF.